This is a list of T cell receptor beta chains from one sample in a study of cytomegalovirus exposure and HLA in healthy donors. Sequencing used immunoSEQ multiplex PCR; TCRdb keeps in-frame clones, though not all of them. In the table there are about 160,000 clones, around 80% of which are singletons. Specimen: PBMCs. These receptors came from a woman aged 45 to 65 in good health and CMV-seropositive. Both conserved end residues are part of each CDR3. A D gene is named only where the DNA matches it firmly. For some rows the clone size is stated as once, few or many, or as a class when expanded; others skip it.

J,size,D,V,DNA,CDR3
TRBJ2-3,-,TRBD2,TRBV6-6,TGTGCCAGCAGTTACTCCGGCGGGGGGAACACAGATACGCAGTATTTT,CASSYSGGGNTDTQYF
TRBJ2-2,-,TRBD1,TRBV29-1,TGCAGCGCCGCGGACAGGGGGCTCGCCGGGGAGCTGTTTTTT,CSAADRGLAGELFF
TRBJ1-2,-,-,TRBV2,TGTGCCAGCAGTGCCGTTCCAGGACTCTATGGCTACACCTTC,CASSAVPGLYGYTF
TRBJ1-5,few,TRBD1,TRBV18,TGTGCCAGCTCACCGGACAGGGGTATTCAGCCCCAGCATTTT,CASSPDRGIQPQHF
TRBJ2-3,-,-,TRBV18,TGTGCCAGCGGGGCGGCTAGCACAGATACGCAGTATTTT,CASGAASTDTQYF
TRBJ2-7,-,TRBD2,TRBV19,TGTGCCAGTTCCCACACCGGGACTAGCGACTACGAGCAGTACTTC,CASSHTGTSDYEQYF
TRBJ1-2,-,-,TRBV10-3,TGTGCCATCAGTGTAGACAAGTTCTATGGCTACACCTTC,CAISVDKFYGYTF
TRBJ2-3,-,-,TRBV29-1,TGCAGCGTTGAGGTTTCAGGGGGAGGAGATACGCAGTATTTT,CSVEVSGGGDTQYF
TRBJ2-7,-,TRBD2,TRBV29-1,TGCAGCGTTGAAGTGAGGACTAGCGGGGGCTACGAGCAGTACTTC,CSVEVRTSGGYEQYF
TRBJ1-1,-,-,TRBV4-2,TGTGCCAGCAGCCCATACTCCCAGGGGAACACTGAAGCTTTCTTT,CASSPYSQGNTEAFF